This T cell receptor (beta chain) was profiled in a study of blood T cell repertoires in COVID-19. Study at large: COVID-19 samples, acute and convalescent, were from the United States, Italy and Spain. PBMCs, B-cell-depleted T cells, or T cells provided the cDNA or gDNA that made up the material.

Recruitment covered 25 or so US areas and drew participants whose ages spanned 18 to 89 years. Clones were read by immunoSEQ multiplex PCR, and TCRdb kept only the in-frame ones, dropping some. This sample has 250,000 to 350,000 clones, with around 87% found just once. From germline, CDR1 is MGHRA and CDR2 YSYEKL. This CDR3 is built from 13 residues. Trimming cost V 1 base and J 8 bases; bases outside gene matches: 4. Sequenced sample: PBMCs or T cells enriched from blood (not recorded which). V usage is TRBV4-1 and J usage is TRBJ1-1, with TRBD1 matching over 7 bases. The source is a woman aged 18-35 years with acute COVID-19. The CDR3 nucleotides read TGCGCCAGCAGCCAAGCCGGGACAGCCGAAGCTTTCTTT. Translation gives CASSQAGTAEAFF.